This is a list of T cell receptor beta chains from one sample in a study of identical twins. TCRdb called the 5' RACE reads again in MiXCR, with one record for every CDR3 protein. The sample lists hundreds of thousands of distinct CDR3 sequences; over 9% were seen once. The sample also formed part of further work on yellow fever vaccine responses in identical twins.

Input material: PBMCs. Source of these receptors: a young woman in good health. The CDR3 runs from the conserved cysteine through the conserved F or W. Fields, in order: V gene, D gene, clone size, J gene, CDR3 DNA, CDR3 protein. A D gene is named only where the DNA matches it firmly. Only some rows state a clone size, as once, few, many or a class for expanded clones.

>TRBV3-1|.|few|TRBJ2-5
TGTGCCAGCAGCCAGGCCGACAGCGAGGAGACCCAGTACTTC
CASSQADSEETQYF
>TRBV6-5|TRBD1|few|TRBJ1-5
TGTGCCAGCAGTTTCGGCAGCCTATCGGGACAGCAAAATCAGCCCCAGCATTTT
CASSFGSLSGQQNQPQHF
>TRBV6-2/TRBV6-3|.|.|TRBJ2-7
TGTGCCAGCAGACCCGACAGGCTTTGGGACGAGCAGTACTTC
CASRPDRLWDEQYF
>TRBV27|TRBD1|few|TRBJ1-2
TGTGCCAGCAGTTTACGGACAGGGGGGCTCTATGGCTACACCTTC
CASSLRTGGLYGYTF
>TRBV12-3/TRBV12-4|.|few|TRBJ2-1
TGTGCCACCGGAACTGGTATAGCTTATGAGCAGTTCTTC
CATGTGIAYEQFF
>TRBV18|.|.|TRBJ2-3
TGTGCCAGCTCAAGGACGTTTTTGAACACAGATACGCAGTATTTT
CASSRTFLNTDTQYF
>TRBV7-2|.|.|TRBJ2-3
TGTGCCAGCAGCTTCCCTCCACCAGATACGCAGTATTTT
CASSFPPPDTQYF
>TRBV5-1|.|few|TRBJ1-1
TGCGCCAGCAGCTTGGCCCTTAAGGGGGTGGACACTGAAGCTTTCTTT
CASSLALKGVDTEAFF
>TRBV10-3|TRBD2|many|TRBJ2-1
TGTGCCATCAGTGGGAGCGGGGGTTCCTACAATGAGCAGTTCTTC
CAISGSGGSYNEQFF
>TRBV7-2|TRBD2|.|TRBJ2-1
TGTGCCAGCAGCCCACTCGGACTAGTAATGGATGAGCAGTTCTTC
CASSPLGLVMDEQFF
>TRBV6-1|.|.|TRBJ1-1
TGTGCCAGCAGCGTCGAGCGAGGGGTGGGCACTGAAGCTTTCTTT
CASSVERGVGTEAFF
>TRBV24-1|TRBD2|.|TRBJ2-5
TGTGCCACCAGTGATAACGGGGGGGCCTCGCAAGAGACCCAGTACTTC
CATSDNGGASQETQYF
>TRBV5-1|TRBD2|few|TRBJ2-3
TGCGCCAGCAGCTATGGGGCTGCGGGAGGGCCGAGCACAGATACGCAGTATTTT
CASSYGAAGGPSTDTQYF
>TRBV20-1|.|.|TRBJ2-1
TGCAGTACTCCAGTTGGGCTATTACATGAGCAGTTCTTC
CSTPVGLLHEQFF
>TRBV5-1|.|.|TRBJ1-1
TGCGCCAGCAGCCGCGCGGAGAGCACTGAAGCTTTCTTT
CASSRAESTEAFF
>TRBV29-1|.|few|TRBJ2-1
TGCAGCGTTGAGAATCAGGGAACGGACAATGAGCAGTTCTTC
CSVENQGTDNEQFF
>TRBV14|TRBD2|.|TRBJ2-7
TGTGCCAGCAGCCAATCGTACGCGGGGGATACCTACGAGCAGTACTTC
CASSQSYAGDTYEQYF
>TRBV5-1|TRBD1|few|TRBJ2-1
TGCGCCAGCAGCCGGGACAGGATTTACAATGAGCAGTTCTTC
CASSRDRIYNEQFF
>TRBV7-2|TRBD2|many|TRBJ2-3
TGTGCCAGCAGCTTAGCCTACACCGGGACTACCACAGATACGCAGTATTTT
CASSLAYTGTTTDTQYF
>TRBV5-1|.|many|TRBJ1-6
TGCGCCAGCAGCCTCGACAGCTCCACCCCATACCTCCACTTT
CASSLDSSTPYLHF
>TRBV14|.|.|TRBJ2-2
TGTGCCAGCAGCCAAGGGGGGCGAACCGGGGAGCTGTTTTTT
CASSQGGRTGELFF
>TRBV27|TRBD1|few|TRBJ2-3
TGTGCCAGCAGTCATCAGGGGGTCAGGACAGATACGCAGTATTTT
CASSHQGVRTDTQYF
>TRBV27|.|many|TRBJ1-1
TGTGCCAGCAGTTTTGGGGGCGCCAGGGCTGAAGCTTTCTTT
CASSFGGARAEAFF
>TRBV27|.|few|TRBJ2-2
TGTGCCAGCAGTCCCCGGGTAATAGATGCCGGGGAGCTGTTTTTT
CASSPRVIDAGELFF
>TRBV12-3/TRBV12-4|.|few|TRBJ2-5
TGTGCCAGCAGTCCCGGGACTGAGTATCCCCAGTACTTC
CASSPGTEYPQYF
>TRBV10-3|.|many|TRBJ2-1
TGTGCCATCAGTGAGTCCGAACAGGGAGGAGGCGAGCAGTTCTTC
CAISESEQGGGEQFF
>TRBV12-3/TRBV12-4|.|many|TRBJ1-5
TGTGCCAGCAGTTTTGACAGTAGCAATCAGCCCCAGCATTTT
CASSFDSSNQPQHF
>TRBV4-1|.|few|TRBJ1-2
TGCGCCAGCAGCCAAGATCCCGCCAGGGGAAGAGCTAACTATGGCTACACCTTC
CASSQDPARGRANYGYTF
>TRBV10-3|TRBD1|few|TRBJ2-3
TGTGCCATCAGCTCGACAGGGACGGTAGATACGCAGTATTTT
CAISSTGTVDTQYF
>TRBV2|.|many|TRBJ1-2
TGTGCCAGCAGTGAATTGAATACCCTGGGTGGCTACACCTTC
CASSELNTLGGYTF
>TRBV6-2/TRBV6-3|TRBD2|.|TRBJ2-3
TGTGCCAGCAGGCAGCCGGGACTAGCGGGAGGCACAGATACGCAGTATTTT
CASRQPGLAGGTDTQYF